The 20 T cell receptor beta chains below were found in one sample sequenced in a study of T-cell reconstitution after alpha-beta-depleted transplantation in children. During its preparation, the TCRbeta library received unique molecular identifiers. TCRdb re-derived calls from the PCR reads in MiXCR, one entry per CDR3 protein. This table has about a million distinct CDR3 sequences, around 30% appearing once. The sequencing used PBMCs, mostly from graft donor cells, collected 360 days after TCRalphabeta/CD19-depleted stem cell transplant. All receptors derive from a boy less than two years old who had a stem cell transplant for SCID, so the T cells may come from the graft donor.

The J gene is TRBJ2-6, the V gene TRBV20-1; 7 nucleotides line up with TRBD1. Germline CDR1 reads DFQATT; CDR2 reads SNEGSKA (reference sequence). The CDR3 loop spans 16 amino acids. J was trimmed by 4 bases and V by 2 bases; bases with no gene match: 8. DNA for the CDR3: TGCAGTGCTAGACGTAATAAGGGGGCCGGGGCCAACGTCCTGACTTTC. Residues: CSARRNKGAGANVLTF.

The chain couples TRBV7-2 to TRBJ2-3; no definite D call. CDR1 is SGHTA, CDR2 FQGNSA, per germline. This CDR3 region has 15 residues. The ends were cut back, 1 base at V and 0 bases at J, with 8 bases in the middle. CDR3: CASSLVHGSTDTQYF. DNA for the CDR3: TGTGCCAGCAGCTTAGTTCACGGGAGCACAGATACGCAGTATTTT.

This CDR3 reads CSAPGGDTSEAFF. As DNA, the CDR3 is TGCAGTGCACCCGGGGGAGATACCAGTGAAGCTTTCTTT. J is TRBJ1-1 and V is TRBV20-1; TRBD1 might be the D (5 bases). The germline V gene has CDR1 DFQATT and CDR2 SNEGSKA (reference sequence). The ends were cut back, 6 bases at V and 7 bases at J, with 18 bases in the middle. The CDR3 covers 13 residues.

The V gene is TRBV29-1, the J gene TRBJ1-2, with D hard to call. The CDR3 is 14 amino acids. Per germline, CDR1 SQVTM and CDR2 ANQGSEA. V was cut by 1 base and J by 6 bases, with 15 bases left in between. The CDR3 coding sequence is TGCAGCGTTGAAGCTGGGAGGTCTTGGAATGGCTACACCTTC. Protein sequence: CSVEAGRSWNGYTF.

This clonotype was detected only a few times. The chain joins TRBV27 to TRBJ2-5, with D possibly matching TRBD2 (5 bases). CDR3 length: 16 residues. The ends were cut back, 8 bases at V and 5 bases at J, with 24 bases in the middle. Germline CDR1 reads MNHEY; CDR2 reads SMNVEV (reference sequence). This CDR3 reads CASQIRGILRGETQYF. CDR3 bases: TGTGCCAGCCAAATTCGAGGGATCCTTCGAGGGGAGACCCAGTACTTC.

This clonotype was seen a few times. The chain recombines TRBV7-9 with TRBJ2-1; D is undetermined. CDR3 length: 14 residues. V was trimmed by 2 bases and J by 9 bases, leaving 14 bases between them. In germline, CDR1 is SEHNR, CDR2 FQNEAQ (reference sequence). The CDR3 region has the DNA TGTGCCAGCAGCTTATTGGGCGCTGTGGGTGAGCAGTTCTTC. Its translation is CASSLLGAVGEQFF.

The V call is TRBV12-3 or TRBV12-4, the J call TRBJ1-3; the D is unclear. V was clipped by 5 bases and J by 0 bases, with 11 bases between them. CDR3 length: 15 residues. Written as DNA, the CDR3 is TGTGCCAGCAGTGGCGGCCCCAACTCTGGAAACACCATATATTTT. Translation gives CASSGGPNSGNTIYF.

In its sample, this clonotype was seen a few times. The chain has TRBV6-5 and TRBJ1-1, with D unclear. The CDR3 is made up of 16 amino acids. Germline V gene data show CDR1 as MNHEY and CDR2 as SVGAGI. Trimming stripped 4 bases from V and 0 bases from J, with 15 bases between. CDR3 sequence reads: CASSLFGSSLNTEAFF. CDR3 sequence (DNA): TGTGCCAGCAGTTTATTCGGGTCCTCCTTGAACACTGAAGCTTTCTTT.

This clonotype was counted between two and nine times. V usage is TRBV5-6 and J usage is TRBJ2-5, with D perhaps matching TRBD2 (6 bases). The CDR3 has 15 residues. Germline loops: CDR1 SGHDT, CDR2 YYEEEE. V dropped 1 base and J dropped 1 base, with 11 bases sitting between them. The chain's CDR3 is CASSLSPAGQETQYF. In DNA, the CDR3 is TGTGCCAGCAGCTTGAGTCCAGCGGGCCAAGAGACCCAGTACTTC.

Only one count was recorded for this clonotype. The chain combines TRBV6-1 with TRBJ1-2; D is ambiguous. Germline CDR1 is MNHNS and CDR2 is SASEGT. V was trimmed by 8 bases and J by 7 bases, leaving 11 bases between them. There are 11 residues in the CDR3. CDR3: CASGKVTGYTF. CDR3 sequence (DNA): TGTGCCAGCGGAAAGGTTACTGGCTACACCTTC.

This chain uses TRBV4-2 with TRBJ1-4; 9 nucleotides line up with TRBD1. Germline V gives CDR1 LGHNA, CDR2 YNFKEQ. The V segment lost 2 bases and the J segment 5 bases; nucleotides outside the gene matches: 6. The CDR3 extends over 16 amino acids. CDR3 sequence (DNA): TGTGCCAGCAGCCAATTCGACAGGGGGTCGAATGAAAAACTGTTTTTT. Translation: CASSQFDRGSNEKLFF.

This clonotype was observed a handful of times. This sequence joins TRBV6-5 and TRBJ2-3; D is perhaps TRBD1 (6 bases). V lost 0 bases and J 0 bases, leaving 10 bases between the germline ends. The CDR3 has 16 amino acids. Per germline, CDR1 MNHEY and CDR2 SVGAGI. CDR3 region: CASSYSYGTSTDTQYF. DNA for the CDR3: TGTGCCAGCAGTTACTCGTACGGGACAAGCACAGATACGCAGTATTTT.

This clonotype came up a few times. This sequence joins TRBV27 and TRBJ1-2; D perhaps matches TRBD1 (5 bases). V lost 4 bases and J 4 bases, leaving 19 bases between the germline ends. The CDR3 is 16 residues long. Germline CDR1 and CDR2: MNHEY and SMNVEV (reference sequence). CDR3 region: CASSSDLRLGTYGYTF. The CDR3 DNA follows: TGTGCCAGCAGTTCCGACCTCCGGCTAGGGACCTATGGCTACACCTTC.

The rearrangement joins TRBV5-1 to TRBJ2-3, with 15 positions matching TRBD2. The CDR3 totals 16 residues. CDR1 and CDR2 (germline): SGHRS, YFSETQ. J was trimmed by 6 bases and V by 4 bases; bases with no gene match: 6. The CDR3 bases are TGCGCCAGCAGCCTTGGACTAGCGGGGGGGATCGATACGCAGTATTTT. Encoded protein: CASSLGLAGGIDTQYF.

This clonotype occurred a few times. For the CDR3, the DNA is TGCGCCAGCAGTGAGGGACAGGCCCAAGAGACCCAGTACTTC. This encodes CASSEGQAQETQYF. J is TRBJ2-5 and V is TRBV10-2; 7 bases are a match to TRBD1. Trimming removed 2 bases from V and 1 base from J; junction bases left unmatched: 1. CDR3 size: 14 residues. CDR1 and CDR2 from the germline V gene are WSHSY and SAAADI.

V usage is TRBV7-9 and J usage is TRBJ2-5; 10 positions match TRBD1. The CDR3 totals 13 residues. Germline values: CDR1 SEHNR, CDR2 FQNEAQ (reference sequence). The trim removed 5 bases at V and 9 bases at J, leaving 6 bases unmatched. CDR3 amino acids: CASSPGTGVAQYF. The DNA of the CDR3 is TGTGCCAGCAGCCCCGGGACAGGGGTTGCCCAGTACTTC.

V gene TRBV20-1 combines with J gene TRBJ2-7, with D uncertain. The CDR3 has 10 amino acids. V gave up 0 bases and J gave up 6 bases, with 3 bases separating them. The germline gives CDR1 DFQATT, CDR2 SNEGSKA (reference sequence). This chain's CDR3 is CSARDAEQYF. DNA for the CDR3: TGCAGTGCTAGAGATGCCGAGCAGTACTTC.

The V and J genes are TRBV7-9 and TRBJ2-5, with 8 positions matching TRBD2. V shed 3 bases and J 0 bases; nucleotides not matched to a gene: 6. Germline values: CDR1 SEHNR, CDR2 FQNEAQ (reference sequence). The CDR3 consists of 16 residues. Written as DNA, the CDR3 is TGTGCCAGCAGCTTCCTCTCGGGGGGGTACCAAGAGACCCAGTACTTC. This codes for CASSFLSGGYQETQYF.

This clonotype came up a few times. The CDR3 here is CASSLDQPDGYTF. The CDR3 DNA follows: TGTGCCAGCAGCTTAGATCAACCTGACGGCTACACCTTC. The chain combines TRBV7-8 with TRBJ1-2; D ambiguous. The V and J ends lost 1 base and 8 bases respectively, with 11 bases between them. The CDR3 length is 13 residues. The germline CDR1 and CDR2 sequences are SGHVS and FQNEAQ. The variable domain in full, completed from reference TRBV7-8 and TRBJ1-2, reads GAGVSQSPRYKVAKRGQDVALRCDPISGHVSLFWYQQALGQGPEFLTYFQNEAQLDKSGLPSDRFFAERPEGSVSTLKIQRTQQEDSAVYLCASSLDQPDGYTFGSGTRLTVV.

Details on this clonotype: A junction boundary mismatches the germline segment, possibly from a read error. This chain connects TRBV20-1 to TRBJ1-1; 8 bases map to TRBD1. CDR1 is DFQATT and CDR2 is SNEGSKA in the germline V gene (reference sequence). The CDR3 runs 14 residues. DNA of the CDR3: TGCAGTCCTAGGACAGGGCAGCTGAACACTGAAGCTTTCTTT. Amino acids: CSPRTGQLNTEAFF.